These T cell receptor beta chains were read from a single sample in a study of T cells in Graves' hyperthyroidism and ophthalmopathy. TCRdb re-called the multiplex PCR reads with MiXCR, one entry per CDR3 protein. The sample holds fewer than 110,000 distinct CDR3 sequences; about a sixth are singletons and the top ten take about 44%. The sequencing input was blood. The origin of the receptors is a woman aged 45 to 65 with Graves' hyperthyroidism. Each CDR3 is given with its conserved first and last residue. A D gene is named only where the DNA matches it firmly. A clone size is listed for some rows: how often the clone was seen (once, few, many), or a class if it is expanded.

D gene | J gene | V gene | clone size | CDR3 DNA | CDR3 protein
- | TRBJ2-1 | TRBV11-3 | many | TGTGCCAGCAGCTTAGGCCGCAACAATGAGCAGTTCTTC | CASSLGRNNEQFF
- | TRBJ2-7 | TRBV6-9 | - | TGTGCCAGCAGTTACGAGAGGCCGGCTCAGCAGTACTTC | CASSYERPAQQYF
- | TRBJ2-3 | TRBV6-2/TRBV6-3 | many | TGTGCCAGCGGCGCTAGGGGACATACGCAGTATTTT | CASGARGHTQYF
- | TRBJ1-1 | TRBV28 | - | TGTGCCAGCACCCCCAGGATGTTCGCTGAAGCTTTCTTT | CASTPRMFAEAFF
TRBD1 | TRBJ1-5 | TRBV18 | many | TGTGCCAGCCGAAGAGACAGGGGGACAGGCAATCAGCCCCAGCATTTT | CASRRDRGTGNQPQHF
TRBD1 | TRBJ1-1 | TRBV2 | many | TGTGCCAGCAGTGAAGCGCTTCTGGGACAGGCTCACACTGAAGCTTTCTTT | CASSEALLGQAHTEAFF
TRBD1 | TRBJ2-1 | TRBV20-1 | - | TGCAGTGCTAGGGGACAGGGGGCGTATGAGCAGTTCTTC | CSARGQGAYEQFF
- | TRBJ1-1 | TRBV5-1 | many | TGCGCCAGCAGTGGAGAGTTGAACACTGAAGCTTTCTTT | CASSGELNTEAFF
TRBD1 | TRBJ1-1 | TRBV19 | - | TGTGCCAGTAGTATCGTCGCCGGGACAGGGGGCATGAACACTGAAGCTTTCTTT | CASSIVAGTGGMNTEAFF
- | TRBJ2-3 | TRBV28 | many | TGTGGCGGACGAGATGAAACAGATACGCAGTATTTT | CGGRDETDTQYF
TRBD1 | TRBJ2-1 | TRBV20-1 | many | TGCAGTGCTAGGTTTGGGACAGGGTTAACAGGGAATGAGCAGTTCTTC | CSARFGTGLTGNEQFF
- | TRBJ1-4 | TRBV27 | - | TGTGCCAGCAGTTTACTTCGTGGGGGGGAAAAACTGTTTTTT | CASSLLRGGEKLFF
- | TRBJ2-3 | TRBV5-1 | many | TGCGCCAGCAGCTTGGGGGTAGCGGCAGATACGCAGTATTTT | CASSLGVAADTQYF
- | TRBJ2-4 | TRBV6-5 | few | TGTGCCAGCAGTATACTAGCCAGAAACATTCAGTACTTC | CASSILARNIQYF
- | TRBJ1-5 | TRBV12-3/TRBV12-4 | many | TGTGCCAGCAGTTTATTCCAGAGGGAACAGCCCCAGCATTTT | CASSLFQREQPQHF
TRBD1 | TRBJ2-2 | TRBV7-2 | many | TGTGCCAGCAGCCTCAGGACAGGGGGGGCCGGGGAGCTGTTTTTT | CASSLRTGGAGELFF
TRBD2 | TRBJ2-5 | TRBV3-1 | many | TGTGCCAGCAGCCCAGGGGGACTAGCGTTCCAAGAGACCCAGTACTTC | CASSPGGLAFQETQYF
TRBD1 | TRBJ1-2 | TRBV24-1 | - | TGTGCCACCAGTGATGATGACAGGGTCGTTGGCTACACCTTC | CATSDDDRVVGYTF
- | TRBJ2-7 | TRBV29-1 | - | TGCAGCGTTTGGTCTTTCGCGGGCCACGAGCAGTACTTC | CSVWSFAGHEQYF
- | TRBJ1-6 | TRBV10-3 | many | TGTGCCATCAGTGATCCGACAGTGAGCTCCTATAATTCACCCCTCCACTTT | CAISDPTVSSYNSPLHF
TRBD1 | TRBJ2-4 | TRBV3-1 | once | TGTGCCAGCAGCCGGGACAGGGCAAAAAACATTCAGTACTTC | CASSRDRAKNIQYF
- | TRBJ2-1 | TRBV29-1 | few | TGCAGCGTTGACCTACAGGGGAGGGCCAATGAGCAGTTCTTC | CSVDLQGRANEQFF
TRBD2 | TRBJ2-3 | TRBV5-8 | many | TGTGCCAGCAGCCCTCTAGCGGACCACACAGATACGCAGTATTTT | CASSPLADHTDTQYF
- | TRBJ2-1 | TRBV10-3 | many | TGTGCCATCAGTGAGTTCCCGGGAGTCACCTACAATGAGCAGTTCTTC | CAISEFPGVTYNEQFF
- | TRBJ2-3 | TRBV3-1 | many | TGTGCCAGCAGCCAAGAGGTAGGGGGGAGAGATACGCAGTATTTT | CASSQEVGGRDTQYF
- | TRBJ2-1 | TRBV28 | many | TGTGCCAGCAGTTTCTATATGGACTCGGAACTAGCATCCTACAATGAGCAGTTCTTC | CASSFYMDSELASYNEQFF
- | TRBJ1-3 | TRBV28 | many | TGTGCCAGCAGTTTTTTCCGAGACGTAAGCTCTGGAAACACCATATATTTT | CASSFFRDVSSGNTIYF
- | TRBJ2-1 | TRBV7-8 | many | TGTGCCAGCAGCCGGACAGAGCACCACGGCAACAATGAGCAGTTCTTC | CASSRTEHHGNNEQFF